This T cell receptor (beta chain) was recorded in a study of STAT3 mutations in large granular lymphocyte leukemia (dated 2019 in TCRdb). Broadly, across the study: About half of the T-LGLL patients who underwent longitudinal sequencing carried canonical activating STAT3 mutations. More than half of T-LGLL patients received one or more immunosuppressive therapy regimens, with hematologic response in over 35% of those treated. Patients with T-cell large granular lymphocyte leukemia underwent serial deep sequencing of TCRbeta CDR3 and STAT3 to reconstruct clonal hierarchy and dynamics. From an initial cohort of approximately 190 LGL patients, 15 to 20 representative T-LGLL cases were picked for longitudinal TCRbeta and STAT3 sequencing. Two patients with natural killer LGL leukemia were also sequenced longitudinally as controls within the study. Patients were sequenced at around 4 time points on average, with the number of samplings per patient ranging from 2 to 8.

Comments on this clone: Its antigen target is currently unknown. Base quality data are lacking; no much larger clone is found one base away.

CDR3 length: 13 amino acids, cysteine to phenylalanine. Only CDR3 DNA remains: 39 bases, in frame from the first base. CDR1 and CDR2, looked up from the germline V gene (reference sequence), are GTSNPN and SVGIG. V sheds 1 base and J sheds 5 bases, leaving 11 bases between their ends. DNA was extracted from blood mononuclear cells, and the same DNA was used for both TCR and STAT3 sequencing. TCRbeta libraries were sequenced on an Illumina MiSeq, and an average of around 41,000 productive templates per sample was obtained. Using multiplex PCR amplification, the immunoSEQ assay generated the TCRbeta CDR3 libraries. On the authors' methods: Repertoire diversity was calculated as previously defined, and values close to 0 indicated extremely monoclonal samples. The table comes from immuneACCESS by way of TCRdb, which keeps in-frame sequences with V and J called. Part of the clones is missing from these tables; in studies checked, under half for an unresolved V gene and the rest for unknown reasons. V and J calls and clone size are copied from that table; D and trimming were computed from the DNA. The sample yields some 10,000 clones; around 49% were counted once. The ten most abundant clones make up around 8.3% of the sample.

Study-wide findings and limitations: TCR clonotype switching after therapy was observed in about 35% of the 18 patients, and all newly emerging clones were found to be STAT3 wild type. Every T-LGLL patient showed at least one immunodominant TCRbeta clonotype, and about half showed multiple immunodominant subclonotypes. Persisting codominant clonotypes in some patients meant a small but highly pathogenic clone may have been missed. Because no samples were available when a clone first appeared, clonal expansion had to be inferred from samplings taken at other points. The burden of the dominant TCR clone was higher than the STAT3 mutant burden in several patients, which suggests that the STAT3 mutation arose secondarily inside a clone that had already expanded. Linking therapy response to changes in TCR clonal burden was complicated by variable intervals between samplings and by differing treatment regimens.

The rearrangement joined TRBV30 to TRBJ1-1; the D region possibly corresponds to TRBD1 (5 bases align). The receptor was isolated from a boy aged 10-17 years with T-cell large granular lymphocyte leukemia. Some clones in this sample may be carry-over from other donors' samples. The age is the age at diagnosis. The sequenced material came from peripheral blood mononuclear cells. The CDR3 is CAWSAGFYTEAFF. The nucleotide sequence is TGTGCCTGGAGTGCAGGGTTCTATACTGAAGCTTTCTTT. The full variable domain, completed from the reference TRBV30 and TRBJ1-1 proteins outside the CDR3, reads SQTIHQWPATLVQPVGSPLSLECTVEGTSNPNLYWYRQAAGRGLQLLFYSVGIGQISSEVPQNLSASRPQDRQFILSSKKLLLSDSGFYLCAWSAGFYTEAFFGQGTRLTVV.